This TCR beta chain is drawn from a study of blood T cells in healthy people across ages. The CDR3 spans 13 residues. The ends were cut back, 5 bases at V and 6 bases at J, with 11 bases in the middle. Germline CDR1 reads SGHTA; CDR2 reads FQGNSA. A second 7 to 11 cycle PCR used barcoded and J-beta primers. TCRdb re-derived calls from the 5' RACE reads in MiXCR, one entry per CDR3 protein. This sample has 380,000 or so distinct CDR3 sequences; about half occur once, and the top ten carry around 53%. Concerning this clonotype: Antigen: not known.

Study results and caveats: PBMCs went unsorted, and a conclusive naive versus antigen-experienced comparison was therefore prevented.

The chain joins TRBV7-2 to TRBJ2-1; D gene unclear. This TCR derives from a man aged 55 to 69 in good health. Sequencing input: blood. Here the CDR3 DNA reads TGTGCCAGCAGCGTCAGATCTAGCAATGAGCAGTTCTTC. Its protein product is CASSVRSSNEQFF. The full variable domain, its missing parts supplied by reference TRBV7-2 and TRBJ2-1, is GAGVSQSPSNKVTEKGKDVELRCDPISGHTALYWYRQSLGQGLEFLIYFQGNSAPDKSGLPSDRFSAERTGGSVSTLTIQRTQQEDSAVYLCASSVRSSNEQFFGPGTRLTVL.